The sequence of this T cell receptor beta chain was determined in a study of control samples from healthy donors and cancer patients. The table came from immunoSEQ multiplex PCR; TCRdb's copy has only in-frame clones and leaves some out. The sample has 17,000 or so clones, 70% to 90% seen once; the top ten hold around 10%. This CDR3 is 18 amino acids long. V trimming: 0 bases; J trimming: 5 bases; junction bases outside the gene matches: 6. Germline V CDR1 and CDR2: WNHNN, SYGVQD (reference sequence). This clonotype originated in a woman in her sixties or seventies with colorectal cancer. Sequenced: PBMCs. The chain combines TRBV10-1 with TRBJ2-2, with 13 bases fitting TRBD2. Written as DNA, the CDR3 is TGCGCCAGCAGTGAGTCGACTAGCGGGGGGTTAGGAACCGGGGAGCTGTTTTTT. Its protein product is CASSESTSGGLGTGELFF.